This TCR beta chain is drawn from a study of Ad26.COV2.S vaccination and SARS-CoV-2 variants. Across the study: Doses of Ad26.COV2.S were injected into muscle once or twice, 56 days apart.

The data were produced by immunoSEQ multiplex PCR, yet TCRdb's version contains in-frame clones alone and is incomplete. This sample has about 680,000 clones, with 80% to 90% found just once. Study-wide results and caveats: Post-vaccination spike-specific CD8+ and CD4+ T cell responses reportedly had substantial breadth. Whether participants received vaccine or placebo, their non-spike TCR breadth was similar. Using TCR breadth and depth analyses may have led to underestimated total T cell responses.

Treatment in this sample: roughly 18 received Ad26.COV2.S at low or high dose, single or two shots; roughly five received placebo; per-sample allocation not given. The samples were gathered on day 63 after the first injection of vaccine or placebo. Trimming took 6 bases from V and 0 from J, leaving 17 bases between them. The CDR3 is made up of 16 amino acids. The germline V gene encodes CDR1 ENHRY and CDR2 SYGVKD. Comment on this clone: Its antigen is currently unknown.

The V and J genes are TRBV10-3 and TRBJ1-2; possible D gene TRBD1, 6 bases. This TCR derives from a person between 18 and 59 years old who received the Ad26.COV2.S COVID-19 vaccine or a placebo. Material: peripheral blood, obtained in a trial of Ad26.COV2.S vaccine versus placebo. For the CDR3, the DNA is TGTGCCATCAGCCAAGCAAAGGGGGGGGCTAACTATGGCTACACCTTC. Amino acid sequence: CAISQAKGGANYGYTF.